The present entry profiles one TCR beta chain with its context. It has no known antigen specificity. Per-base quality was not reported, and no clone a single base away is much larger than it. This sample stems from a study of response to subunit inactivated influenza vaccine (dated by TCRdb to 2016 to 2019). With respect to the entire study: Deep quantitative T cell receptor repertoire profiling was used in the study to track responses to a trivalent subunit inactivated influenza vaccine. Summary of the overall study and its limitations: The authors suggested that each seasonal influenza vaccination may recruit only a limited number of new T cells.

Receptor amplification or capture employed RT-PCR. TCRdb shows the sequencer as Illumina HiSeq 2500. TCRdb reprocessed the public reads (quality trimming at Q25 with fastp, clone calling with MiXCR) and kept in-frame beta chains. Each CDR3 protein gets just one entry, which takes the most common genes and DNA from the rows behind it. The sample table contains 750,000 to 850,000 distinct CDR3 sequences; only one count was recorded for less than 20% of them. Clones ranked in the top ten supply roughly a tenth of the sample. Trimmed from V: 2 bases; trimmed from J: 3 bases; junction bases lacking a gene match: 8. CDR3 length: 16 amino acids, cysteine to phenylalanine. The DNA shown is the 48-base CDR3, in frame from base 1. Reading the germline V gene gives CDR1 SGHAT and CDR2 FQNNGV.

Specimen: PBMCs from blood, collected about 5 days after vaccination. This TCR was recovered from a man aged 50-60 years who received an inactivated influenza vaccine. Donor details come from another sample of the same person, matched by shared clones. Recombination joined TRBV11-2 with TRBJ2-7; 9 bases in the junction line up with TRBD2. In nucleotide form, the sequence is TGTGCCAGCAGCTTAAGCGAGACTAGCGGATTCTACGAGCAGTACTTC. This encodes CASSLSETSGFYEQYF. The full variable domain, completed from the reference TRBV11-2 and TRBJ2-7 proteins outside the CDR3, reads EAGVAQSPRYKIIEKRQSVAFWCNPISGHATLYWYQQILGQGPKLLIQFQNNGVVDDSQLPKDRFSAERLKGVDSTLKIQPAKLEDSAVYLCASSLSETSGFYEQYFGPGTRLTVT.